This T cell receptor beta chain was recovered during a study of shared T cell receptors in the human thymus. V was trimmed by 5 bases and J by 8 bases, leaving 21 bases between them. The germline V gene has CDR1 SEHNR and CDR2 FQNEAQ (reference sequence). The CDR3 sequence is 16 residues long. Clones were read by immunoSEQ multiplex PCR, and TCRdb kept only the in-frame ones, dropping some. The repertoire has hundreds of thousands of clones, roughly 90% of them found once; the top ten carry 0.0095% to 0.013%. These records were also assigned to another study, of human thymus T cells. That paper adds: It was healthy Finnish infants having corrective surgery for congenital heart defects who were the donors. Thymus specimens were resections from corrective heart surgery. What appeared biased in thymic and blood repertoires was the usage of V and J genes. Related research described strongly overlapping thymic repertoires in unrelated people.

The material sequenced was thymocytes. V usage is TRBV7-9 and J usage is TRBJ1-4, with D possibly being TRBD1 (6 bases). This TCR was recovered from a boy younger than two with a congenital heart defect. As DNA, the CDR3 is TGTGCCAGCAGCGCACACTCTACAGGGACGAGGGAAAAACTGTTTTTT. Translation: CASSAHSTGTREKLFF.